This T cell receptor (beta chain) was recovered during a study of cytomegalovirus exposure and HLA in healthy donors. The protocol was immunoSEQ multiplex PCR, while the TCRdb copy is restricted to in-frame clones and leaves out a portion. The sample records 85,000 to 90,000 clones, around 96% being singletons. The sequencing input was PBMCs. This TCR derives from a man between 18 and 29 years old in good health and CMV-seronegative.

CDR3 nucleotides: TGCAGCGTTGAAGTAACTTGGGTAGCGAACACTGAAGCTTTCTTT. This codes for CSVEVTWVANTEAFF. J is TRBJ1-1 and V is TRBV29-1; D unclear. The CDR3 consists of 15 residues. With 1 base removed from V and 1 base from J, the gap between germline ends came to 13 bases. Germline V gene sequence: CDR1 SQVTM, CDR2 ANQGSEA.